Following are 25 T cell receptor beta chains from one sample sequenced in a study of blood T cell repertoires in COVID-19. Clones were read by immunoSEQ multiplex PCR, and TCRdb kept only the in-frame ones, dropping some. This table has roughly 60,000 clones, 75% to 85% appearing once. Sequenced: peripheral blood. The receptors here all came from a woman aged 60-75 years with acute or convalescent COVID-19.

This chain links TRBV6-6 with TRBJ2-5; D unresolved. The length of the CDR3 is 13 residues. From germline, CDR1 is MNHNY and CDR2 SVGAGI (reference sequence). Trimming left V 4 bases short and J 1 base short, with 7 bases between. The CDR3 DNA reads TGTGCCAGCAGTTTCTCCGTCCAAGAGACCCAGTACTTC. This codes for CASSFSVQETQYF.

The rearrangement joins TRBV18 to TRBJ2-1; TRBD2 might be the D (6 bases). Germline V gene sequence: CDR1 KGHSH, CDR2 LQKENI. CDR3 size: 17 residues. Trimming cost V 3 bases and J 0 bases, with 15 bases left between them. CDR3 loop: CASSPLGLSSSYNEQFF. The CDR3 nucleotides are TGTGCCAGCTCACCTTTGGGACTCTCGAGCTCCTACAATGAGCAGTTCTTC. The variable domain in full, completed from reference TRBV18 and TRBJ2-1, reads NAGVMQNPRHLVRRRGQEARLRCSPMKGHSHVYWYRQLPEEGLKFMVYLQKENIIDESGMPKERFSAEFPKEGPSILRIQQVVRGDSAAYFCASSPLGLSSSYNEQFFGPGTRLTVL.

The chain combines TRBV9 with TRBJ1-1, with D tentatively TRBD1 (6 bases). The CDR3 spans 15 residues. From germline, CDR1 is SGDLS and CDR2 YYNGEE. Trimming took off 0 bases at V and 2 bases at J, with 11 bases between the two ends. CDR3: CASSVVRTANTEAFF. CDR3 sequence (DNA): TGTGCCAGCAGCGTAGTACGGACAGCCAACACTGAAGCTTTCTTT.

CDR3 DNA: TGTGCCAGCAGACCGGACAGCCATCAGCCCCAGCATTTT. It is translated as CASRPDSHQPQHF. V and J are TRBV6-5 and TRBJ1-5; D possibly corresponds to TRBD1 (6 bases). Trimming took off 6 bases at V and 5 bases at J, with 11 bases between the two ends. CDR3 length equals 13 residues. CDR1 is MNHEY, CDR2 SVGAGI, per germline.

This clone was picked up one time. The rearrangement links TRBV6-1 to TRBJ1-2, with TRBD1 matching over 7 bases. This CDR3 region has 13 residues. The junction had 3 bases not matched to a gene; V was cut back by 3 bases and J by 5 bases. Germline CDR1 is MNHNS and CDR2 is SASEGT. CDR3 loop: CASSEDRIYGYTF. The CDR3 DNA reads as TGTGCCAGCAGTGAGGACAGGATTTATGGCTACACCTTC.

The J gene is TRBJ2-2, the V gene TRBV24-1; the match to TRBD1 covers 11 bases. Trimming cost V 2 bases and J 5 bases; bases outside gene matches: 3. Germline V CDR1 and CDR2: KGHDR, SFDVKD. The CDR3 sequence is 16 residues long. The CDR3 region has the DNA TGTGCCACCAGTGATTCGGGGACAGGGGGGACCGGGGAGCTGTTTTTT. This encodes CATSDSGTGGTGELFF.

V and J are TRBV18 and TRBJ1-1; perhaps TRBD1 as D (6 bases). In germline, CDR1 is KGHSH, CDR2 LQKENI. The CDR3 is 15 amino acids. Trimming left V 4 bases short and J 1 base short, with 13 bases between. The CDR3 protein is CASSRDKGPNTEAFF. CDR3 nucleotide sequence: TGTGCCAGCTCACGGGACAAAGGACCGAACACTGAAGCTTTCTTT.

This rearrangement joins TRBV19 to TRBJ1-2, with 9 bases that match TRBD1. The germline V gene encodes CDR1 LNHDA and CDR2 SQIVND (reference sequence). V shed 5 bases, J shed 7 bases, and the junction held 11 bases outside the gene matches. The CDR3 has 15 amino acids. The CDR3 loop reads CASSLYRGLAGGYTF. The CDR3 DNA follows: TGTGCCAGTAGTTTGTACAGGGGGCTGGCGGGTGGCTACACCTTC.

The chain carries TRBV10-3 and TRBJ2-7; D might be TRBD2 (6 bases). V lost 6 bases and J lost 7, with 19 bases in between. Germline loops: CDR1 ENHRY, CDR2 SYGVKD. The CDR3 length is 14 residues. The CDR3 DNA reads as TGTGCCATCAGGGGAGGTCCCCTAGTGGGGGAGCAGTACTTC. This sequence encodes CAIRGGPLVGEQYF.

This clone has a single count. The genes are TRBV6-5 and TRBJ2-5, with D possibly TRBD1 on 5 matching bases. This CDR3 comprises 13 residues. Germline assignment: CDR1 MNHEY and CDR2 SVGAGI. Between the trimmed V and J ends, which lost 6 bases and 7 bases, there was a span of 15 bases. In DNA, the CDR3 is TGTGCCAGCAGCCAGACAGCCTCAGGGACCCAGTACTTC. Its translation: CASSQTASGTQYF.

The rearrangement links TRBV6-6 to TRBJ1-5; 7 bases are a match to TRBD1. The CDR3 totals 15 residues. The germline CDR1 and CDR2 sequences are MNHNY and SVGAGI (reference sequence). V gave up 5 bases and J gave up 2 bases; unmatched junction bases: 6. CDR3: CASSHLDRGNQPQHF. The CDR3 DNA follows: TGTGCCAGCAGTCACCTCGACAGGGGCAATCAGCCCCAGCATTTT.

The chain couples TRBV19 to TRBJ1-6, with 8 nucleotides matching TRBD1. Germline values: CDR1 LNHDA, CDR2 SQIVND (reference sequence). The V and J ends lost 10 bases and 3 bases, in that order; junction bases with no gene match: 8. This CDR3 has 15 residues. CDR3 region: CATLDRENYNSPLHF. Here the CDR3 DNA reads TGTGCCACCCTGGACAGGGAAAACTATAATTCACCCCTCCACTTT. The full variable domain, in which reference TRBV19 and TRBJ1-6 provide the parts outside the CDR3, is DGGITQSPKYLFRKEGQNVTLSCEQNLNHDAMYWYRQDPGQGLRLIYYSQIVNDFQKGDIAEGYSVSREKKESFPLTVTSAQKNPTAFYLCATLDRENYNSPLHFGNGTRLTVT.

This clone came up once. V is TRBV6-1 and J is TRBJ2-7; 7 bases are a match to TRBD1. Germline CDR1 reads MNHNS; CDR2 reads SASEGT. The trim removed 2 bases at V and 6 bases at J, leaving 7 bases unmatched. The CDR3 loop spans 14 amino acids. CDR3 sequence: CASSEIDRVGEQYF. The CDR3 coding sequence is TGTGCCAGCAGTGAAATCGACAGGGTGGGCGAGCAGTACTTC.

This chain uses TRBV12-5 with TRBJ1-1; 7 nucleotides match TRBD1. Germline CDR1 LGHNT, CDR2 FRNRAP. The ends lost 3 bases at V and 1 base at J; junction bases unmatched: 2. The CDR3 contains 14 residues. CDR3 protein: CASGFGQENTEAFF. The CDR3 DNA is TGTGCTAGTGGTTTTGGACAGGAGAACACTGAAGCTTTCTTT.

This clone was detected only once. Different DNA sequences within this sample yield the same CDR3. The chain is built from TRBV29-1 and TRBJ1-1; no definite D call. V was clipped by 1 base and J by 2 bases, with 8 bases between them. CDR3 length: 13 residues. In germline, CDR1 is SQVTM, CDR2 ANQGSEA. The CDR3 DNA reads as TGCAGCGTTGAAGGGCAGGCCAACACTGAAGCTTTCTTT. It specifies CSVEGQANTEAFF.

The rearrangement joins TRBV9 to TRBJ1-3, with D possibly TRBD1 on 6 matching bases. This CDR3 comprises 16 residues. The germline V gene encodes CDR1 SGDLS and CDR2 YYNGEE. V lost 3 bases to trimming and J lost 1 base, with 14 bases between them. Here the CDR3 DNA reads TGTGCCAGCAGCGCGGACATCAGGGGATCTGGAAACACCATATATTTT. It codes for CASSADIRGSGNTIYF.

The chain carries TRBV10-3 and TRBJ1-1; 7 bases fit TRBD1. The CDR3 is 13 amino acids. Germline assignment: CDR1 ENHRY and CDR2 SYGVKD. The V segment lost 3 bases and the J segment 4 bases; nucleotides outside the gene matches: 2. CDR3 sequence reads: CAISEGTVTEAFF. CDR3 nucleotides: TGTGCCATCAGTGAAGGGACAGTCACTGAAGCTTTCTTT.

The CDR3 nucleotides read TGCGCCAGCAGACTAAGTGAGATGAACACTGAAGCTTTCTTT. Translation gives CASRLSEMNTEAFF. J is TRBJ1-1 and V is TRBV4-1; D ambiguous. Per germline, CDR1 MGHRA and CDR2 YSYEKL. The CDR3 totals 14 residues. V was shortened by 6 bases and J by 0 bases, with 11 bases between the two germline ends.

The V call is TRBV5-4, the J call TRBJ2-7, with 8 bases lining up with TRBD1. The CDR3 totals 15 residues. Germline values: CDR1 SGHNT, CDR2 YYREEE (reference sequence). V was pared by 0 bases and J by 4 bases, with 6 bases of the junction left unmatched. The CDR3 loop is CASSLGGQGSYEQYF. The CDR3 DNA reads TGTGCCAGCAGCTTGGGTGGACAGGGATCATACGAGCAGTACTTC.

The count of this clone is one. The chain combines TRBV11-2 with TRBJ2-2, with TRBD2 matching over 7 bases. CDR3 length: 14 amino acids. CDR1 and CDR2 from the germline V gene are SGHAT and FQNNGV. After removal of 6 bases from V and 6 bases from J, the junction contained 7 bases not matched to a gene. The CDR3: CASSLLGGAGELFF. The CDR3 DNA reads TGTGCCAGCAGTCTATTGGGGGGGGCCGGGGAGCTGTTTTTT.

CDR3 sequence reads: CASSFLQGNTEAFF. Written as DNA, the CDR3 is TGTGCCAGCAGTTTCCTACAGGGGAACACTGAAGCTTTCTTT. This chain joins TRBV27 and TRBJ1-1, with D possibly being TRBD1 (6 bases). Germline CDR1 and CDR2: MNHEY and SMNVEV (reference sequence). This CDR3 region has 14 residues. The V gene lost 3 bases and the J gene lost 1 base, with 9 bases spanning the gap.

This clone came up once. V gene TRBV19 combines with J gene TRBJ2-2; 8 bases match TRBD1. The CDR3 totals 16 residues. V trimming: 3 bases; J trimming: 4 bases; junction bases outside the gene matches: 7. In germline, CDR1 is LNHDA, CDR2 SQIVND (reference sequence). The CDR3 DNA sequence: TGTGCCAGTAGTATGAGTACAGGGGGATCCACCGGGGAGCTGTTTTTT. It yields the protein CASSMSTGGSTGELFF.

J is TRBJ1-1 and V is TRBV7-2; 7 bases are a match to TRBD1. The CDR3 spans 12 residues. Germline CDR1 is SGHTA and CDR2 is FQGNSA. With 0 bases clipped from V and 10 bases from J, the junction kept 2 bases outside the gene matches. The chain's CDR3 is CASSLARTGAFF. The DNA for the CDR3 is TGTGCCAGCAGCTTAGCGAGGACAGGAGCTTTCTTT.

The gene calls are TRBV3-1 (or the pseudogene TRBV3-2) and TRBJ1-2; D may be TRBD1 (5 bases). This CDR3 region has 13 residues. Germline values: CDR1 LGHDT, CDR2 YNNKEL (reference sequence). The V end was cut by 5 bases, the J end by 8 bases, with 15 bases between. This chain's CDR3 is CASSSRTPRGYTF. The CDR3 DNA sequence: TGTGCCAGCAGCTCCCGGACACCTCGAGGCTACACCTTC.

The CDR3 sequence is CASSRPAGRSGANVLTF. As DNA, the CDR3 is TGTGCCAGCAGTCGGCCAGCGGGGAGGTCTGGGGCCAACGTCCTGACTTTC. The chain recombines TRBV6-6 with TRBJ2-6; 7 positions match TRBD2. The V and J ends lost 5 bases and 1 base, in that order; junction bases with no gene match: 8. This CDR3 contains 17 residues. Germline V gene sequence: CDR1 MNHNY, CDR2 SVGAGI (reference sequence).